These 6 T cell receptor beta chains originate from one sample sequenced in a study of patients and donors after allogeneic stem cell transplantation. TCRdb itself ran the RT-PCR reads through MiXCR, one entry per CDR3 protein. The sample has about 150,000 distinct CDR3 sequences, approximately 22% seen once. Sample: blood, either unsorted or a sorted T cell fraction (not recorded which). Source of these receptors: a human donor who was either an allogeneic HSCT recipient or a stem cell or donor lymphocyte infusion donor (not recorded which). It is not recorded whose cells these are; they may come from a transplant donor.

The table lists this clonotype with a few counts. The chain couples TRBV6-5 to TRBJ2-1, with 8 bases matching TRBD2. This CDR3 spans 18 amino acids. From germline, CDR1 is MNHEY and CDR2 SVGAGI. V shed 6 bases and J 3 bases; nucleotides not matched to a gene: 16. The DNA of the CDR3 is TGTGCCAGCAGCCGAGGACTAGCACACCTTCTGTACTACAATGAGCAGTTCTTC. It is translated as CASSRGLAHLLYYNEQFF.

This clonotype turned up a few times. The CDR3 sequence is CASSLRQYGEKLFF. The CDR3 DNA follows: TGTGCCAGCAGCTTACGTCAGTATGGTGAAAAACTGTTTTTT. V is TRBV7-8 and J is TRBJ1-4; D gene ambiguous. This CDR3 region has 14 residues. V dropped 2 bases and J dropped 7 bases, with 11 bases sitting between them. Germline V gene sequence: CDR1 SGHVS, CDR2 FQNEAQ.

The CDR3 coding sequence is TGTGCCAGCAGCTCCGGACTAGCGGGGCCTGATACGCAGTATTTT. This sequence encodes CASSSGLAGPDTQYF. This rearrangement joins TRBV7-2 to TRBJ2-3; 12 nucleotides line up with TRBD2. Germline lookup yields CDR1 SGHTA and CDR2 FQGNSA. The CDR3 contains 15 residues. V lost 4 bases, J lost 6 bases, and 5 bases stayed unmatched.

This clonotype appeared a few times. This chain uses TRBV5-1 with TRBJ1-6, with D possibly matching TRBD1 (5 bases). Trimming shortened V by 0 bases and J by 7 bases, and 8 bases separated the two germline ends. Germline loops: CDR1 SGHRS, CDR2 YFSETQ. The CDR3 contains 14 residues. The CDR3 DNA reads TGCGCCAGCAGCTTGGCGGGGACGAATTCACCCCTCCACTTT. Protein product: CASSLAGTNSPLHF. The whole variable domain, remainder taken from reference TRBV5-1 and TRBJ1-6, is KAGVTQTPRYLIKTRGQQVTLSCSPISGHRSVSWYQQTPGQGLQFLFEYFSETQRNKGNFPGRFSGRQFSNSRSEMNVSTLELGDSALYLCASSLAGTNSPLHFGNGTRLTVT.

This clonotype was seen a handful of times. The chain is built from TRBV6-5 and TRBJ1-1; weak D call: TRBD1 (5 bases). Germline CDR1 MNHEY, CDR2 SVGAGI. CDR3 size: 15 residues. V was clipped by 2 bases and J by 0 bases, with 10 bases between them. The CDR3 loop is CASSYGGYLNTEAFF. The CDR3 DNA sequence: TGTGCCAGCAGTTACGGGGGATACTTGAACACTGAAGCTTTCTTT.

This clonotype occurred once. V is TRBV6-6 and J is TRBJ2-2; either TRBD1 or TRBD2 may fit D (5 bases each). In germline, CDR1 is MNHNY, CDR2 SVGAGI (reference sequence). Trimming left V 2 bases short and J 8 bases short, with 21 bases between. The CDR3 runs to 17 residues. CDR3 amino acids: CASSYETTGTLRGELFF. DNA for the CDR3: TGTGCCAGCAGTTACGAGACGACCGGGACCCTCAGGGGGGAGCTGTTTTTT.